Listed below are T cell receptor beta chains from one sample, sequenced in a study of circulating CD8 cells and anti-PD-1 response in melanoma. One entry per CDR3 protein results from TCRdb running MiXCR on the reads. The table records 480 or so distinct CDR3 sequences, 10% of them present only once. The starting material was CD8+ T cells from PBMCs, obtained at baseline or after one month of anti-PD-1 therapy (not recorded which). The receptor set was obtained from a human donor with melanoma. CDR3s include the opening cysteine and the closing phenylalanine or tryptophan. D genes are given only for firm matches. Clone size is stated in some rows and not others, as once, few, many or a class when expanded.

CDR3aa | CDR3nt | j_gene | v_gene | d_gene | abundance
CSARSTATNEKLFF | TGCAGTGCTAGATCGACAGCAACTAATGAAAAACTGTTTTTT | TRBJ1-4 | TRBV20-1 | NA | hyperexpanded
CASSWGTSGVYEQYF | TGTGCCAGCAGTTGGGGGACTAGCGGGGTGTACGAGCAGTACTTC | TRBJ2-7 | TRBV27 | TRBD2 | large
CASSWAGYEKLFF | TGTGCCAGCAGTTGGGCAGGTTATGAAAAACTGTTTTTT | TRBJ1-4 | TRBV12-3/TRBV12-4 | NA | medium-sized
CASSSPPEYEQYF | TGTGCCAGCAGCTCCCCCCCCGAATACGAGCAGTACTTC | TRBJ2-7 | TRBV13 | NA | medium-sized
CASSSGTSNNEQFF | TGCGCCAGCAGCTCCGGGACTAGCAACAATGAGCAGTTCTTC | TRBJ2-1 | TRBV4-3 | TRBD2 | large
CASTVLAGGYTGELFF | TGTGCCAGCACCGTGCTAGCGGGGGGATACACCGGGGAGCTGTTTTTT | TRBJ2-2 | TRBV28 | TRBD2 | large
CASGTTVDGSYEQYF | TGTGCTAGTGGCACCACTGTCGACGGCTCCTACGAGCAGTACTTC | TRBJ2-7 | TRBV12-5 | NA | large
CASSQAGPYEQYF | TGTGCCAGCAGCCAAGCAGGCCCCTACGAGCAGTACTTC | TRBJ2-7 | TRBV14 | NA | medium-sized
CASSLSRWVDEQFF | TGTGCCAGCAGCTTAAGTAGGTGGGTGGATGAGCAGTTCTTC | TRBJ2-1 | TRBV7-9 | NA | medium-sized
CASSYDVRAGQQETQYF | TGTGCCAGCAGTTACGACGTTCGAGCGGGGCAACAAGAGACCCAGTACTTC | TRBJ2-5 | TRBV6-2/TRBV6-3 | TRBD2 | large
CSARDLSAVTDTQYF | TGCAGTGCTAGAGATCTCTCAGCGGTCACAGATACGCAGTATTTT | TRBJ2-3 | TRBV20-1 | NA | NA
CASSGLREETQYF | TGTGCCAGCAGTGGTTTGCGGGAAGAGACCCAGTACTTC | TRBJ2-5 | TRBV2 | NA | large
CASSKPRTRTCYEQYF | TGTGCCAGCAGCAAGCCTCGAACCAGGACATGCTACGAGCAGTACTTC | TRBJ2-7 | TRBV21-1 | NA | large